This T cell receptor (beta chain) appears in the sequencing data of a study of metastatic and nonmetastatic thyroid tumors. All patients reached thyroid surgery having received no treatment beforehand. The ends were cut back, 9 bases at V and 3 bases at J, with 12 bases in the middle. The CDR3 has 14 residues. Germline CDR1 reads MNHEY; CDR2 reads SVGEGT. TCRdb redid the clone calls on the PCR reads using MiXCR. The data show 4,300 or so clones, about a third seen once. V gene TRBV6-2 or TRBV6-3 combines with J gene TRBJ1-6, with D possibly TRBD1 on 5 matching bases. Source material: adjacent normal tissue. The TCR comes from a male donor with papillary thyroid cancer or a benign thyroid nodule (not recorded which). Some clones in this sample may be carry-over from other donors' samples. The CDR3: CASTGDGYNSPLHF. The DNA for the CDR3 is TGTGCCAGTACGGGGGACGGCTATAATTCACCCCTCCACTTT.